This T cell receptor (beta chain) was sequenced for a study of cytomegalovirus exposure and HLA in healthy donors. Whole-study results and caveats: An observed cluster of highly shared sequence variants was recorded as a likely sequencing artifact. The dataset shows that most TCR sequences were rare, while some public TCRs occurred in many donors. Later work associated around 18,000 TCR beta sequences with HLA alleles at 0.05 false discovery rate.

Of note for this clone: Its antigen remains unknown.

The trim removed 8 bases at V and 8 bases at J, leaving 11 bases unmatched. The V gene's germline CDR1 is ENHRY and CDR2 SYGVKD. The CDR3 totals 13 residues. The PCR had 60 Vbeta and 13 Jbeta primers. The data were produced by immunoSEQ multiplex PCR, yet TCRdb's version contains in-frame clones alone and is incomplete. The sample carries 130,000 to 150,000 clones, less than 85% recorded once. The sample taken for sequencing was PBMCs. This TCR came from a man aged 35-49 years in good health and CMV-seropositive. The V call is TRBV10-3, the J call TRBJ1-2; TRBD1 matches 7 bases. The chain's CDR3 is CAISNLQGNGYTF. In DNA form, the CDR3 reads TGTGCCATCTCAAATTTACAGGGGAACGGCTACACCTTC.